The clone carrying this T cell receptor (beta chain) was counted at least ten times. The antigen is undetermined. CDR3 length: 12 residues. CDR1 and CDR2 from the germline V gene are DFQATT and SNEGSKA (reference sequence). The V end lost 6 bases, the J end lost 5 bases, and 14 bases lay between the germline ends. In the library, individual cDNA molecules carried attached unique molecular identifiers. TCRdb ran MiXCR on the 5' RACE reads and lists one entry per CDR3 protein. The repertoire consists of 42,000 or so distinct CDR3 sequences, with around 10% occurring once and the leading ten covering about a fifth. The sample is drawn from a study of early T cells in non-severe SARS-CoV-2 infection. Across the study: Unpaired chains resulted from sequencing bulk RNA of unsorted whole blood. General study findings and limits: VDJdb matching, biased toward anti-spike CD8 responses, missed private and CD4 specificities.

The chain has TRBV20-1 and TRBJ2-7; possible D gene TRBD1, 6 bases. Material: whole blood. The source of this sequence is an adult who was a healthcare worker with PCR-confirmed SARS-CoV-2 infection or an uninfected control (not recorded which). The CDR3 here is CSADRSFDEQYF. Written as DNA, the CDR3 is TGCAGTGCGGACAGATCTTTCGACGAGCAGTACTTC.